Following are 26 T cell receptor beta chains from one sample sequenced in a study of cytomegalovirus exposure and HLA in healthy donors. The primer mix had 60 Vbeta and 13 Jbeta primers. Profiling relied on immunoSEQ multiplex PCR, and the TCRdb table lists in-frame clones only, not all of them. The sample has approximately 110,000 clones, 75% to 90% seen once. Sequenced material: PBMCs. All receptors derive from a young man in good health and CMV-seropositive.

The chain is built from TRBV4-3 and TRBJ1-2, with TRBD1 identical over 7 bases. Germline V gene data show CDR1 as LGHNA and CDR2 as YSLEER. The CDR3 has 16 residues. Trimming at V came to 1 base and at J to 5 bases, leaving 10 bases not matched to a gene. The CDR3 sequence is CASSQGLRQGDYGYTF. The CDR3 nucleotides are TGCGCCAGCAGCCAAGGGCTCCGACAGGGCGATTATGGCTACACCTTC.

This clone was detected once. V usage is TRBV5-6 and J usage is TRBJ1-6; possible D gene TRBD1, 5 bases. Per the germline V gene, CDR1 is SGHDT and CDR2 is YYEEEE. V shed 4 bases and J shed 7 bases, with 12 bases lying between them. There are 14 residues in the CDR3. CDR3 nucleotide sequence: TGTGCCAGCAGCCTCAGGGCTGTCAATTCACCCCTCCACTTT. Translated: CASSLRAVNSPLHF.

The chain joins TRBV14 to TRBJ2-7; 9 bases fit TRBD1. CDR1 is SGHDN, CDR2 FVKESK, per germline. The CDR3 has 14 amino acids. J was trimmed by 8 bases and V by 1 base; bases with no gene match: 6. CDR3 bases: TGTGCCAGCAGCCAAGGGACAGGGGATTGGAAGCAGTACTTC. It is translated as CASSQGTGDWKQYF.

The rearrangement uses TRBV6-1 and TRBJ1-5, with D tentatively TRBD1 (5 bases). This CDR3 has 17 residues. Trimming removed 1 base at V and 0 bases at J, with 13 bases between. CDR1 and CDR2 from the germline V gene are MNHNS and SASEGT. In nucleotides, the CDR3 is TGTGCCAGCAGTGAAGTGGGGCAGCCTTATAGCAATCAGCCCCAGCATTTT. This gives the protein CASSEVGQPYSNQPQHF.

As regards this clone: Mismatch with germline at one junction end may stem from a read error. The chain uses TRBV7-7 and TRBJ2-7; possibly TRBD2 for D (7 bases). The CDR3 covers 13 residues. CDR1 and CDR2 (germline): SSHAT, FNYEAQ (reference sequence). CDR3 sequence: CASSYRGAQEQYF. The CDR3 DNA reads TGTGCTAGCAGCTACCGGGGGGCCCAGGAGCAGTACTTC.

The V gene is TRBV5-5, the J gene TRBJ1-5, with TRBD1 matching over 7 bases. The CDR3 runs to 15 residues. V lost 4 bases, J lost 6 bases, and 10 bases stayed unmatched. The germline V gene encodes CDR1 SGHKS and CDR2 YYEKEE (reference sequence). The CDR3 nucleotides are TGTGCCAGCAGCAGGGGGCGGACTAGCGGTCAGCCCCAGCATTTT. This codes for CASSRGRTSGQPQHF.

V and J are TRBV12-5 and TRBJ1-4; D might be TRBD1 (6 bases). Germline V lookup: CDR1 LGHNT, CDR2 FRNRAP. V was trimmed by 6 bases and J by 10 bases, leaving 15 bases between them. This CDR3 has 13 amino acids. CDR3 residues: CASGNRVPGKLFF. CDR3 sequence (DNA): TGTGCTAGTGGAAACAGGGTGCCCGGAAAACTGTTTTTT.

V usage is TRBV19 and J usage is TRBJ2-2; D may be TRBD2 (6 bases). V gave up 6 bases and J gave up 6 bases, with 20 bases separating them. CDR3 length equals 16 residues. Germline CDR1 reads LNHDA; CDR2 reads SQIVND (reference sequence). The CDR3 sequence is CASRTALRASAGELFF. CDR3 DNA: TGTGCCAGTAGGACTGCCCTCCGGGCTAGCGCCGGGGAGCTGTTTTTT.

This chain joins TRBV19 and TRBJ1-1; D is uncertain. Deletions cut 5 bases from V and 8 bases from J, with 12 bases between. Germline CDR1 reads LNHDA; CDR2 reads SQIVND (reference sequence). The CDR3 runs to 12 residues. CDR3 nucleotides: TGTGCCAGTAGTCCCGCGGGAGGGGAAGCTTTCTTT. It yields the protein CASSPAGGEAFF. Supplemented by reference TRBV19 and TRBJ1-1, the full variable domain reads DGGITQSPKYLFRKEGQNVTLSCEQNLNHDAMYWYRQDPGQGLRLIYYSQIVNDFQKGDIAEGYSVSREKKESFPLTVTSAQKNPTAFYLCASSPAGGEAFFGQGTRLTVV.

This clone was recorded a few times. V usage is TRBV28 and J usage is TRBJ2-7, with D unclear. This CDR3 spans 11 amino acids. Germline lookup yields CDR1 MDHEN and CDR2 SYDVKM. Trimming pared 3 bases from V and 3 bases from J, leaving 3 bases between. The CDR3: CASSFRYEQYF. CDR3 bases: TGTGCCAGCAGTTTCCGCTACGAGCAGTACTTC.

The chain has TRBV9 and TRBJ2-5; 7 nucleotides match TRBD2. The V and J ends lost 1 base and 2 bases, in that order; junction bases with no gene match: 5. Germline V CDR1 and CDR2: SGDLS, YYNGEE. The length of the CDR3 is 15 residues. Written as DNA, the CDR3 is TGTGCCAGCAGCGTATCATCGGGGGGACAAGAGACCCAGTACTTC. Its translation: CASSVSSGGQETQYF.

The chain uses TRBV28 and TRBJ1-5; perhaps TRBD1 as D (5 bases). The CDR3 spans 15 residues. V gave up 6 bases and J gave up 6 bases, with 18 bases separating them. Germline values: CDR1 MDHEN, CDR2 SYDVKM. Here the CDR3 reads CASSKGRDLGQPQHF. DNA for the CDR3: TGTGCCAGCAGCAAGGGACGGGACTTGGGTCAGCCCCAGCATTTT.

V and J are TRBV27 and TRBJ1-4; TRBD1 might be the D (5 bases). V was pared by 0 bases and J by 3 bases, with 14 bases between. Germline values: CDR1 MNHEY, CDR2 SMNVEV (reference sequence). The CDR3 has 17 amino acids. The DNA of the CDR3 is TGTGCCAGCAGTTTATCGCGTAGGGGATCGGCTAATGAAAAACTGTTTTTT. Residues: CASSLSRRGSANEKLFF.

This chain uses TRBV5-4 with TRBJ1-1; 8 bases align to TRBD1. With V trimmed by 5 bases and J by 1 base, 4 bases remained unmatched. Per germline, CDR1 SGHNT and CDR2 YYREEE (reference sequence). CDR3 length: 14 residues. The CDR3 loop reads CASRSGTGNTEAFF. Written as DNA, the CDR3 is TGTGCCAGCAGGTCCGGGACAGGGAACACTGAAGCTTTCTTT.

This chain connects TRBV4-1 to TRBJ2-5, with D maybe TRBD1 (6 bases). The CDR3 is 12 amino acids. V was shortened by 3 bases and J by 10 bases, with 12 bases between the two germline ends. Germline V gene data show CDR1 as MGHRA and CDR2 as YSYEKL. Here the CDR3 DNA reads TGCGCCAGCAGCCACGATGAGGGGGTCCAGTACTTC. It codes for CASSHDEGVQYF.

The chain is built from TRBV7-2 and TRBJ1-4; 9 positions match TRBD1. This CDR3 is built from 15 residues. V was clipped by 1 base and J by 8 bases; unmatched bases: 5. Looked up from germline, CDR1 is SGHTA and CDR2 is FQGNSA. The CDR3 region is CASSLGQGVEEKLFF. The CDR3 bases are TGTGCCAGCAGCTTAGGACAGGGGGTGGAAGAAAAACTGTTTTTT. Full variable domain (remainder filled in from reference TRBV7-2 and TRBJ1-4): GAGVSQSPSNKVTEKGKDVELRCDPISGHTALYWYRQSLGQGLEFLIYFQGNSAPDKSGLPSDRFSAERTGGSVSTLTIQRTQQEDSAVYLCASSLGQGVEEKLFFGSGTQLSVL.

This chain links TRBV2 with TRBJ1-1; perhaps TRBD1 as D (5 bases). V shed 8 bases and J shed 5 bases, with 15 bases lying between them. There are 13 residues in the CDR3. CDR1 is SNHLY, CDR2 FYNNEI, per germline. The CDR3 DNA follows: TGTGCCAGCCGCCGGGACGGGGGAACTGAAGCTTTCTTT. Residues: CASRRDGGTEAFF.

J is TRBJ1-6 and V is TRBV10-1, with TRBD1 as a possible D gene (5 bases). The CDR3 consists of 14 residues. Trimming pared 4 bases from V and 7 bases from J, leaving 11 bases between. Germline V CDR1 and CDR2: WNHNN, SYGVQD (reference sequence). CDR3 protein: CASSGGRTNSPLHF. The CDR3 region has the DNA TGCGCCAGCAGTGGGGGTCGGACAAATTCACCCCTCCACTTT.

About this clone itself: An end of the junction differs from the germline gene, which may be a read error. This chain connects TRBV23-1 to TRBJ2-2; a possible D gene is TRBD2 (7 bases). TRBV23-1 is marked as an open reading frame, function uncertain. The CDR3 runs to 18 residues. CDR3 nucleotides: TGCGCCAGCAATCAAAGTGGGAGGGCAGGGGCCAGCCCCGGGGAGCTGTTTTTT. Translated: CASNQSGRAGASPGELFF.

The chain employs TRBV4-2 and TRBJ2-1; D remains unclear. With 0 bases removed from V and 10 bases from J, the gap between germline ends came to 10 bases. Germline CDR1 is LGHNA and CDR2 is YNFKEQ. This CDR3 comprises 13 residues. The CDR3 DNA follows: TGTGCCAGCAGCCAAGATATTAACTCGGAGCAGTTCTTC. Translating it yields CASSQDINSEQFF.

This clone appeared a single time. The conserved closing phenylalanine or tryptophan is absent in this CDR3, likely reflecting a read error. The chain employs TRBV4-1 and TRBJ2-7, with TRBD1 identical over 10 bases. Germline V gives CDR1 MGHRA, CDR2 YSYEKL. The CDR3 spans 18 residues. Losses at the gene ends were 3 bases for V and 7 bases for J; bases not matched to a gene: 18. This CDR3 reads CASSQDTTGQGIPWEQYL. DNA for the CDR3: TGCGCCAGCAGCCAGGACACGACGGGACAGGGGATCCCTTGGGAGCAGTACCTC.

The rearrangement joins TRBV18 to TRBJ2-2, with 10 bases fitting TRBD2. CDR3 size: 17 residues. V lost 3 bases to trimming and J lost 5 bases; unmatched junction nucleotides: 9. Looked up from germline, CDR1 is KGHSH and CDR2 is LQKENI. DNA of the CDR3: TGTGCCAGCTCACCGGATCTCAGCGGGGGGGCGACCGGGGAGCTGTTTTTT. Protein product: CASSPDLSGGATGELFF.

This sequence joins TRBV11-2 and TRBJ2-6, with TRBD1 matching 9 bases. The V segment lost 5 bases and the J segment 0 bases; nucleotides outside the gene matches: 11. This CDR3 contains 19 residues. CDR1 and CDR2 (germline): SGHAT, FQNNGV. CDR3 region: CASSHLRDRDRSGANVLTF. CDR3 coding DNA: TGTGCCAGCAGCCACCTCCGGGACAGGGACCGCTCTGGGGCCAACGTCCTGACTTTC. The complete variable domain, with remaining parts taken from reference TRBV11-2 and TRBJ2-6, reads EAGVAQSPRYKIIEKRQSVAFWCNPISGHATLYWYQQILGQGPKLLIQFQNNGVVDDSQLPKDRFSAERLKGVDSTLKIQPAKLEDSAVYLCASSHLRDRDRSGANVLTFGAGSRLTVL.

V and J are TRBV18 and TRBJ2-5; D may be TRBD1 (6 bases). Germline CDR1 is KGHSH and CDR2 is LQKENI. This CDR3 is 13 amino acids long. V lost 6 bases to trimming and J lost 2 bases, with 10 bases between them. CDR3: CASSMDRQETQYF. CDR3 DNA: TGTGCCAGCTCCATGGACAGACAAGAGACCCAGTACTTC.

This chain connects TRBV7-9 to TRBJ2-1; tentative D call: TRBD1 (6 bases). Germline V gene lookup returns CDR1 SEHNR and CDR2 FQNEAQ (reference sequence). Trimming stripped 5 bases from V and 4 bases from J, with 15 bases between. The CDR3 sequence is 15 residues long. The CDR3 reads CASSALGQRYNEQFF. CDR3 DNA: TGTGCCAGCAGCGCTCTCGGACAGAGATACAATGAGCAGTTCTTC.

The CDR3 here is CASTRGMNTEAFF. The CDR3 DNA follows: TGTGCCAGCACGAGGGGGATGAACACTGAAGCTTTCTTT. The chain links TRBV2 to TRBJ1-1; D possibly corresponds to TRBD1 (6 bases). In germline, CDR1 is SNHLY, CDR2 FYNNEI. The CDR3 loop spans 13 amino acids. V lost 7 bases and J lost 0, with 9 bases in between.